This TCR beta chain was sequenced in a study of T cell clonality in common variable immunodeficiency. Broader study findings: Compared with healthy controls, CVID subjects showed increased TCRbeta clonality, mostly in about a third.

CDR1 and CDR2 from the germline V gene are SGHRS and YFSETQ. This CDR3 has 15 residues. V gave up 4 bases and J gave up 0 bases, with 11 bases separating them. TCRdb's copy holds only in-frame clones and misses some; the assay was immunoSEQ multiplex PCR. The sample is made up of tens of thousands of clones, none counted only once. A word on this clone: Antigen specificity is unknown. The sequence runs out 3 residues before the end of the CDR3; the remainder is reconstructed from the germline J gene.

This rearrangement joins TRBV5-1 to TRBJ2-1; D is perhaps TRBD1 (6 bases). The sequenced material came from peripheral blood mononuclear cells. This TCR derives from a person between 18 and 69 years old in good health. CDR3: CASSGGQISYNEQFF. Partial CDR3 DNA: TGCGCCAGCAGCGGCGGACAGATCTCCTACAATGAG.